The 8 T cell receptor beta chains below come from one sample, sequenced in a study of blood T cell repertoires in COVID-19. Clones were read by immunoSEQ multiplex PCR, and TCRdb kept only the in-frame ones, dropping some. The sample includes under 150,000 clones, about 85% of them seen just once. The sequenced material came from peripheral blood. The receptor source for this set is a human donor in a cohort sampled during active COVID-19.

The chain is built from TRBV11-2 and TRBJ2-3; D call uncertain. Per germline, CDR1 SGHAT and CDR2 FQNNGV. V gave up 1 base and J gave up 1 base, with 6 bases separating them. This CDR3 has 14 residues. The CDR3 is CASSLAPGTDTQYF. CDR3 coding DNA: TGTGCCAGCAGCTTAGCCCCTGGCACAGATACGCAGTATTTT.

The V call is TRBV7-9, the J call TRBJ2-5; TRBD2 is a possible D gene (7 bases). CDR3 size: 15 residues. The ends were cut back, 1 base at V and 5 bases at J, with 14 bases in the middle. The germline CDR1 and CDR2 sequences are SEHNR and FQNEAQ (reference sequence). The CDR3 coding sequence is TGTGCCAGCAGCTTAGAGGGGGGGCGCGGGGAGACCCAGTACTTC. Translating gives CASSLEGGRGETQYF.

This chain joins TRBV2 and TRBJ2-2, with 10 bases lining up with TRBD2. Germline lookup yields CDR1 SNHLY and CDR2 FYNNEI. Germline trimming cut 4 bases from V and 7 bases from J; bases unmatched to any gene: 6. The CDR3 extends over 15 amino acids. In nucleotides, the CDR3 is TGTGCCAGCAGTGCAAGACGGACTAGCGGCGGGGAGCTGTTTTTT. Protein sequence: CASSARRTSGGELFF. Drawing the rest from reference TRBV2 and TRBJ2-2, the complete variable domain is EPEVTQTPSHQVTQMGQEVILRCVPISNHLYFYWYRQILGQKVEFLVSFYNNEISEKSEIFDDQFSVERPDGSNFTLKIRSTKLEDSAMYFCASSARRTSGGELFFGEGSRLTVL.

V gene TRBV6-5 combines with J gene TRBJ2-7; a weak D match, TRBD1 (6 bases). From germline, CDR1 is MNHEY and CDR2 SVGAGI. The CDR3 is 13 amino acids. Trimming took off 8 bases at V and 0 bases at J, with 11 bases between the two ends. The CDR3 protein is CASGKGVSYEQYV. The CDR3 DNA reads as TGTGCCAGCGGAAAGGGGGTCTCCTACGAGCAGTACGTC.

The CDR3 nucleotides read TGTGCCAGCAGCTTGGACGACAGAGGCTATGGCTACACCTTC. This sequence encodes CASSLDDRGYGYTF. The chain links TRBV5-4 to TRBJ1-2; possible D gene TRBD1, 5 bases. Per the germline V gene, CDR1 is SGHNT and CDR2 is YYREEE (reference sequence). The length of the CDR3 is 14 residues. Trimming removed 0 bases at V and 4 bases at J, with 10 bases between.

The chain uses TRBV5-1 and TRBJ2-2, with TRBD1 matching over 10 bases. J lost 7 bases, V lost 2 bases, and 5 bases had no gene match. This CDR3 has 15 residues. Germline loops: CDR1 SGHRS, CDR2 YFSETQ. The CDR3 spells CASSFRQGAGGELFF. The CDR3 DNA is TGCGCCAGCAGCTTTCGACAGGGGGCTGGCGGGGAGCTGTTTTTT.

This chain joins TRBV12-2 and TRBJ2-7; the table's D gene call, TRBD2, was not cross checked with the DNA. TRBV12-2 is a pseudogene. CDR3 length equals 13 residues. The CDR3 protein is CASRPLGPNRRYV. Written as DNA, the CDR3 is TGTGCAAGTCGCCCACTAGGGCCCAACCGAAGGTACGTC.

This chain uses TRBV7-9 with TRBJ2-7; possibly TRBD1 for D (6 bases). The V and J ends lost 5 bases and 2 bases respectively, with 13 bases between them. Germline V gene lookup returns CDR1 SEHNR and CDR2 FQNEAQ (reference sequence). The CDR3 length is 14 residues. In nucleotides, the CDR3 is TGTGCCAGCAGCACACGACAGGATACCTACGAGCAGTACTTC. Amino acids: CASSTRQDTYEQYF. Full variable domain (remainder filled in from reference TRBV7-9 and TRBJ2-7): DTGVSQNPRHKITKRGQNVTFRCDPISEHNRLYWYRQTLGQGPEFLTYFQNEAQLEKSRLLSDRFSAERPKGSFSTLEIQRTEQGDSAMYLCASSTRQDTYEQYFGPGTRLTVT.